Each of the 15 T cell receptor beta chains below was sequenced from the same sample in a study of shared clonotypes between healthy human individuals. Repertoires were generated with immunoSEQ multiplex PCR, while TCRdb's copy carries only in-frame clones and drops some. Seen here are 2 million to 2.5 million clones, around 95% observed once, and the top ten hold around 0.13%. Sequences were obtained from naive CD4+ T cells sorted from blood. The subset is: CD45RA+ positively selected. The receptors were sampled from a man aged 18 to 29 in good health.

This chain joins TRBV11-2 and TRBJ1-4, with no clear D. The germline CDR1 and CDR2 sequences are SGHAT and FQNNGV. The length of the CDR3 is 12 residues. The V end lost 5 bases, the J end lost 11 bases, and 12 bases lay between the germline ends. The CDR3 reads CASSRPLGKLFF. The CDR3 nucleotides are TGTGCCAGCAGCCGGCCTTTGGGCAAACTGTTTTTT.

This chain uses TRBV7-8 with TRBJ2-1, with 10 bases aligning to TRBD1. The CDR3 covers 19 residues. The germline V gene has CDR1 SGHVS and CDR2 FQNEAQ. Trimming took 4 bases from V and 0 from J; bases not matched to a gene: 12. The CDR3 protein is CASSSRTGGVFRSYNEQFF. The CDR3, as DNA: TGTGCCAGCAGCTCGAGGACAGGGGGAGTTTTCCGCTCCTACAATGAGCAGTTCTTC.

Only one count was recorded for this clone. This sample includes further DNA sequences coding for the same CDR3. For the CDR3, the DNA is TGTGCCAGCTCACCAGGGACAGGGAGGCAAGAGACCCAGTACTTC. Amino acid sequence: CASSPGTGRQETQYF. This sequence joins TRBV18 and TRBJ2-5, with 9 bases aligning to TRBD1. V gave up 2 bases and J gave up 2 bases; unmatched junction bases: 3. CDR1 KGHSH and CDR2 LQKENI come from the germline V gene. The CDR3 loop spans 15 amino acids.

This chain connects TRBV19 to TRBJ1-6; 10 positions agree with TRBD1. This CDR3 spans 14 amino acids. V lost 6 bases to trimming and J lost 5 bases; unmatched junction nucleotides: 1. Germline CDR1 and CDR2: LNHDA and SQIVND (reference sequence). The CDR3 region is CASRTGGDNSPLHF. The CDR3, as DNA: TGTGCCAGTAGGACAGGGGGCGATAATTCACCCCTCCACTTT.

The chain has TRBV4-2 and TRBJ2-5; D ambiguous. This CDR3 spans 14 amino acids. V dropped 0 bases and J dropped 5 bases, with 10 bases sitting between them. CDR1 is LGHNA, CDR2 YNFKEQ, per germline. The CDR3 loop is CASSQERVQETQYF. As DNA, the CDR3 is TGTGCCAGCAGCCAAGAACGGGTTCAGGAGACCCAGTACTTC.

The V call is TRBV5-1, the J call TRBJ2-7; 9 bases are a match to TRBD1. Germline-derived CDR1 and CDR2 are SGHRS and YFSETQ. This CDR3 comprises 16 residues. The V segment lost 3 bases and the J segment 3 bases; nucleotides outside the gene matches: 10. CDR3 DNA: TGCGCCAGCAGCTCCGGGACAGGGATCCACCTCTACGAGCAGTACTTC. As protein: CASSSGTGIHLYEQYF.

The rearrangement joins TRBV10-3 to TRBJ1-1; D remains unclear. The V and J ends lost 2 bases and 10 bases respectively, with 11 bases between them. Germline values: CDR1 ENHRY, CDR2 SYGVKD. The CDR3 length is 12 residues. CDR3: CAISEAERVAFF. The CDR3 region has the DNA TGTGCCATCAGTGAGGCAGAGAGGGTAGCTTTCTTT.

The chain combines TRBV4-3 with TRBJ2-7; D remains unclear. Germline V gene data show CDR1 as LGHNA and CDR2 as YSLEER. The CDR3 totals 9 residues. The V end lost 10 bases, the J end lost 4 bases, and 5 bases lay between the germline ends. The CDR3: CATLYEQYF. The CDR3 coding sequence is TGCGCCACCCTTTACGAGCAGTACTTC.

Worth noting for this clone: The same CDR3 also results from other DNA sequences found in this sample. The rearrangement joins TRBV30 to TRBJ1-3; D gene uncertain. The CDR3 runs 13 residues. CDR1 is GTSNPN and CDR2 is SVGIG in the germline V gene (reference sequence). V was clipped by 0 bases and J by 0 bases, with 3 bases between them. The CDR3 region has the DNA TGTGCCTGGAGTGTAAACTCTGGAAACACCATATATTTT. Protein sequence: CAWSVNSGNTIYF.

The rearrangement links TRBV6-5 to TRBJ2-3; tentatively, D is TRBD1 (6 bases). The V and J ends lost 6 bases and 2 bases respectively, with 9 bases between them. The CDR3 is made up of 13 amino acids. The V gene's germline CDR1 is MNHEY and CDR2 SVGAGI. CDR3 sequence (DNA): TGTGCCAGCAGGGGGACATCCACAGATACGCAGTATTTT. Its translation: CASRGTSTDTQYF.

With respect to this clone: This same CDR3 is encoded by further DNA sequences in the sample. The chain recombines TRBV7-9 with TRBJ2-7; D gene ambiguous. CDR3 length equals 12 residues. CDR1 is SEHNR, CDR2 FQNEAQ, per germline (reference sequence). V lost 5 bases, J lost 2 bases, and 7 bases lay in between. The CDR3: CASSRLTYEQYF. CDR3 DNA sequence: TGTGCCAGCAGCCGCCTAACCTACGAGCAGTACTTC.

A remark on this clone: The same CDR3 also results from other DNA sequences found in this sample. The gene calls are TRBV5-1 and TRBJ2-5; D may match TRBD1 or TRBD2 (6 bases each). CDR1 SGHRS and CDR2 YFSETQ come from the germline V gene. Trimming removed 3 bases from V and 5 bases from J, with 14 bases in between. The CDR3 spans 14 residues. CDR3 protein: CASSSGGLGETQYF. DNA of the CDR3: TGCGCCAGCAGCTCTGGGGGGCTGGGGGAGACCCAGTACTTC.

The chain is built from TRBV9 and TRBJ1-6; 7 bases are shared with TRBD1. Germline V lookup: CDR1 SGDLS, CDR2 YYNGEE. V trimming: 4 bases; J trimming: 7 bases; junction bases outside the gene matches: 8. This CDR3 is built from 15 residues. CDR3 in DNA: TGTGCCAGCAGCACAGGACAGGCCGCCAATTCACCCCTCCACTTT. Its translation is CASSTGQAANSPLHF.

The chain uses TRBV7-9 and TRBJ2-1; D is uncertain. The CDR3 loop spans 13 amino acids. Trimming cost V 8 bases and J 1 base, with 9 bases left between them. Per the germline V gene, CDR1 is SEHNR and CDR2 is FQNEAQ (reference sequence). In DNA form, the CDR3 reads TGTGCCAGCGATGACCATTCCTACAATGAGCAGTTCTTC. Translating gives CASDDHSYNEQFF.

The chain joins TRBV5-4 to TRBJ2-2; 9 bases align to TRBD1. V gave up 2 bases and J gave up 5 bases; unmatched junction bases: 7. Germline assignment: CDR1 SGHNT and CDR2 YYREEE (reference sequence). CDR3 length: 16 residues. The CDR3 loop reads CASSLPGQGITGELFF. The DNA for the CDR3 is TGTGCCAGCAGCTTACCGGGACAGGGTATTACCGGGGAGCTGTTTTTT.